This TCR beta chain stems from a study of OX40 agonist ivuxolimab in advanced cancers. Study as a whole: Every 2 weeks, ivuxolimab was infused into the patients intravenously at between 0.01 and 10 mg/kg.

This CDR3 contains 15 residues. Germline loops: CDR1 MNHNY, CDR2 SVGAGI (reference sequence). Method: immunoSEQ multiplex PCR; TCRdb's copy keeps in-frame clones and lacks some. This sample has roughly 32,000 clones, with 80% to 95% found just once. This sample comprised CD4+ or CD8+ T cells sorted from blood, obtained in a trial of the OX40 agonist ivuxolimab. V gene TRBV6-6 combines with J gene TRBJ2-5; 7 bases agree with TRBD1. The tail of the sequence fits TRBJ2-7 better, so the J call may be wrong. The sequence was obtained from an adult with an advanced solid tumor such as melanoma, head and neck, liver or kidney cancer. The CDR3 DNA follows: TGTGCCAGCAGTTACGGGGCAGGGGGTCTCTACGAGCAGTACTTC. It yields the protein CASSYGAGGLYEQYF.